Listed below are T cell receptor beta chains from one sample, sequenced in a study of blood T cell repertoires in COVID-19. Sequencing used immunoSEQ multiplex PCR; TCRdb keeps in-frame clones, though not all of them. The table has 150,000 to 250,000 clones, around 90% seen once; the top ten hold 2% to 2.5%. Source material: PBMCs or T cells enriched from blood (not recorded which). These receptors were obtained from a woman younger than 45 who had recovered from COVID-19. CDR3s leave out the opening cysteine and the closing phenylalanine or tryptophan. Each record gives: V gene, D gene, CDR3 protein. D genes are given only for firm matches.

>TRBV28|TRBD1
ASSVGQGQETQY
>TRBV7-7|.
ASSPPGLNTSIPQRENNGYT
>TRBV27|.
ASSLQLNQPQH
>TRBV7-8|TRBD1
ASSPSSGQHSNQPQH
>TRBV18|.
ASSPRGQEISGANVLT
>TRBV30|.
AWSWTEGYT
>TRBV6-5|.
ASTRTSTDTQY
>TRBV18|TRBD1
ASSHEMTGGGTGELF
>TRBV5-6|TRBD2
ASRGGRSSYEQY
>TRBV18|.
ASSPSKERVQNIQY
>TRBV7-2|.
ASSFALDTEAF
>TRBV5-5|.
ASSLPGLANTGELF
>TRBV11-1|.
ASRGANEKLF
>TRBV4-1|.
ASSQAQSGNNQPQH
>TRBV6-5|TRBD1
ASSLTGVTDTQY
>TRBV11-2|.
ASSLGRYYEQY
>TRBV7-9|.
ASSLGGEGSQLALH
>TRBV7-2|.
ASSLTGALGPQH
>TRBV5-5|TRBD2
ASSPIAGGGSTGELF
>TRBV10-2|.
ASSLTRGRDGETQY
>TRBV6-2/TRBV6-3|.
ASSKQQGNTEAF
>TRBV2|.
ASSASGKANTGELF
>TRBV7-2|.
ASSLAGGDNSPLH
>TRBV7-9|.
ASSLDRYNQPQH
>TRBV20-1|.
SASQTGPGFNQPQH
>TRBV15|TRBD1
ATSSGDRENQPQH
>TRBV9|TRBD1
ASSEQGSRNTIY
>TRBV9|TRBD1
ASSPWDSTWGEQF
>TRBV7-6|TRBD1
ASSLDDRVLHQPQH
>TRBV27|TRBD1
ASSFGTETSEQY
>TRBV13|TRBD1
ASSLLGGSWQAGTEAF
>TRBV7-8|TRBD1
ASSLGRWTGLDGYT
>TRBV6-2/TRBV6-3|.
ASSYSLAGHDSYNEQF
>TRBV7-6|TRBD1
ASSLGSGGTYEQY
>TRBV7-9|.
ASSLQGGSNQPQH
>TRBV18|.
ASSPGPNTEAF
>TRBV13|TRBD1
ASSLGGTGGETQY
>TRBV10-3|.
AISEKSGPGPPYEQY
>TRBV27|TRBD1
ASSSVLTRDRWTEAF
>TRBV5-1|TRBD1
ASSLGTGKGTEAF
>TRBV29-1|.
SVGSPQGGQETQY
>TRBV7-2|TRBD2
ASSLEPIAGWQY
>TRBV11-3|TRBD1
ASAPVNSWQGERVGYT
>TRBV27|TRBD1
ASSSGTENQPQH
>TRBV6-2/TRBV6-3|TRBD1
ASSYLDRDYEQY
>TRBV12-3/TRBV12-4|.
ASSSKMNTEAF
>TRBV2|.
ASNRESMAQH
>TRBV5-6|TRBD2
ASFWSSGSSYNEQF
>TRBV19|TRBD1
ASREGQGVGYT
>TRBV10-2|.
ASSELGGRGNQPQH
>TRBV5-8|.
ASSLDRNTEAF
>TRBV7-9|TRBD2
ASSLERGSKETQY
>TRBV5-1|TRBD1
ASSPSTGFNYGYT
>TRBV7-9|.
ASSLARQGEEKLF
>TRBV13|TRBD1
ASSSGQWKETQY